The 7 T cell receptor beta chains in this list originate from one sample, sequenced in a study of T cell clones after liver transplantation. Using immunoSEQ multiplex PCR, the repertoire was profiled, and TCRdb retains in-frame clones only, with some absent. The sample lists some 61,000 clones; 60% to 80% were seen once. Sample: CD4+ T cells from blood, taken at the 22-month timepoint. All receptors come from a human patient who received a liver transplant. Part of the T cell pool may stem from the graft donor.

The CDR3 spells CASSAGTANTEAFF. CDR3 DNA sequence: TGCGCCAGCAGCGCGGGGACGGCGAACACTGAAGCTTTCTTT. The chain carries TRBV5-1 and TRBJ1-1; D perhaps matches TRBD1 (5 bases). The CDR3 sequence is 14 residues long. The germline gives CDR1 SGHRS, CDR2 YFSETQ. The ends were cut back, 4 bases at V and 1 base at J, with 11 bases in the middle.

The chain couples TRBV18 to TRBJ2-5; D ambiguous. V lost 4 bases, J lost 3 bases, and 9 bases lay in between. This CDR3 comprises 13 residues. From germline, CDR1 is KGHSH and CDR2 LQKENI. The CDR3 DNA follows: TGTGCCAGCTCACTCTCCCAGGAAGAGACCCAGTACTTC. As protein: CASSLSQEETQYF.

This clone came up once. The chain employs TRBV30 and TRBJ2-5; D is undetermined. The CDR3 totals 12 residues. Trimming removed 2 bases at V and 4 bases at J, with 8 bases between. The germline V gene has CDR1 GTSNPN and CDR2 SVGIG (reference sequence). CDR3 residues: CAWSRKGETQYF. The CDR3 DNA follows: TGTGCCTGGAGTCGGAAGGGAGAGACCCAGTACTTC.

Sample share makes this clone medium-sized. The chain carries TRBV5-4 and TRBJ2-7, with 8 bases matching TRBD2. Germline-derived CDR1 and CDR2 are SGHNT and YYREEE (reference sequence). The CDR3 has 13 residues. The V and J ends lost 9 bases and 5 bases, in that order; junction bases with no gene match: 10. CDR3 amino acids: CATRIGGADEQYF. The CDR3 bases are TGTGCCACCCGAATCGGGGGGGCGGACGAGCAGTACTTC.

The chain carries TRBV2 and TRBJ1-1; the D is unclear. The CDR3 length is 12 residues. Germline CDR1 is SNHLY and CDR2 is FYNNEI. V gave up 6 bases and J gave up 3 bases, with 8 bases separating them. The CDR3 protein is CASRAGDTEAFF. The CDR3 DNA is TGTGCCAGCAGAGCCGGGGACACTGAAGCTTTCTTT.

This sequence joins TRBV19 and TRBJ1-3; D is unclear. In germline, CDR1 is LNHDA, CDR2 SQIVND (reference sequence). Between the trimmed V and J ends, which lost 11 bases and 0 bases, there was a span of 14 bases. The length of the CDR3 is 14 residues. The CDR3 sequence: CASRAQSSGNTIYF. The CDR3 DNA is TGTGCCTCCCGGGCCCAGAGCTCTGGAAACACCATATATTTT.

The chain carries TRBV5-1 and TRBJ1-5; 7 bases agree with TRBD1. There are 14 residues in the CDR3. J gave up 6 bases and V 5 bases, and 8 bases lay outside the gene matches. Germline assignment: CDR1 SGHRS and CDR2 YFSETQ. Here the CDR3 DNA reads TGCGCCAGCAGTTCGGGACAGCCCTCTCAGCCCCAGCATTTT. This encodes CASSSGQPSQPQHF.